The 19 T cell receptor beta chains below were found in one sample sequenced in a study of T cell changes during pregnancy in multiple sclerosis. Some clones are missing from TCRdb's copy, which holds only in-frame ones; the method was immunoSEQ multiplex PCR. This table has approximately 100,000 clones, roughly nine tenths appearing once. Sequenced material: peripheral blood, taken before pregnancy. These receptors were taken from a female donor with multiple sclerosis, enrolled in a pregnancy study.

The rearrangement links TRBV7-2 to TRBJ2-3; TRBD2 matches 8 bases. The J segment lost 2 bases and the V segment lost 5 bases, leaving 9 bases of the junction unmatched. Germline loops: CDR1 SGHTA, CDR2 FQGNSA. The CDR3 totals 16 residues. The CDR3 reads CASSPKSGGLTDTQYF. CDR3 DNA: TGTGCCAGCAGCCCGAAGAGCGGGGGACTCACAGATACGCAGTATTTT.

This clone was counted a single time. This chain joins TRBV6-4 and TRBJ2-1; 9 bases agree with TRBD2. V was pared by 0 bases and J by 6 bases, with 12 bases of the junction left unmatched. The CDR3 extends over 18 amino acids. Germline V gives CDR1 MRHNA, CDR2 SNTAGT. The CDR3 bases are TGTGCCAGCAGTGACTCGAGTGGCGCGGGGGGGGTAAGCAATGAGCAGTTCTTC. It translates to CASSDSSGAGGVSNEQFF.

The chain is built from TRBV5-6 and TRBJ1-4; D not resolved. Germline CDR1 and CDR2: SGHDT and YYEEEE. The CDR3 consists of 14 residues. Trimming removed 0 bases at V and 8 bases at J, with 11 bases between. CDR3 region: CASSLAVYGEKLFF. The CDR3 DNA reads TGTGCCAGCAGCTTGGCGGTGTACGGGGAAAAACTGTTTTTT.

The DNA for the CDR3 is TGTGCCAGCAGCTCCGGGACTAACCCCTACGAGCAGTACTTC. Translated, it gives CASSSGTNPYEQYF. The genes are TRBV6-5 and TRBJ2-7; 7 bases fit TRBD2. V trimming: 6 bases; J trimming: 2 bases; junction bases outside the gene matches: 7. Germline CDR1 and CDR2: MNHEY and SVGAGI. The CDR3 consists of 14 residues.

The chain carries TRBV7-3 and TRBJ1-3; D might be TRBD1 (5 bases). Germline assignment: CDR1 SGHTA and CDR2 FQGTGA. This CDR3 is built from 13 residues. The V gene lost 5 bases and the J gene lost 7 bases, with 12 bases spanning the gap. The CDR3 bases are TGTGCCAGCAGCCCGGGCCGGGGGAACACCATATATTTT. Translated: CASSPGRGNTIYF. Variable domain in full (rest from reference TRBV7-3 and TRBJ1-3): GAGVSQTPSNKVTEKGKYVELRCDPISGHTALYWYRQSLGQGPEFLIYFQGTGAADDSGLPNDRFFAVRPEGSVSTLKIQRTERGDSAVYLCASSPGRGNTIYFGEGSWLTVV.

V usage is TRBV4-1 and J usage is TRBJ2-3; D is possibly TRBD2 (6 bases). V lost 3 bases and J 2 bases, leaving 9 bases between the germline ends. Germline CDR1 is MGHRA and CDR2 is YSYEKL. The CDR3 runs 14 residues. CDR3: CASSHGRDTDTQYF. The CDR3 DNA reads TGCGCCAGCAGCCACGGGCGGGACACAGATACGCAGTATTTT.

The genes are TRBV7-2 and TRBJ2-7, with 10 bases that match TRBD2. CDR3 length: 15 residues. Germline CDR1 reads SGHTA; CDR2 reads FQGNSA. The V gene end was trimmed by 1 base and the J gene end by 2 bases; junction bases not matched to a gene: 2. CDR3 residues: CASSLERGGTYEQYF. The CDR3 bases are TGTGCCAGCAGCTTAGAGCGGGGGGGCACCTACGAGCAGTACTTC.

J is TRBJ2-3 and V is TRBV27, with no clear D. With 3 bases removed from V and 0 bases from J, the gap between germline ends came to 34 bases. This CDR3 spans 23 amino acids. Germline V gene data show CDR1 as MNHEY and CDR2 as SMNVEV (reference sequence). The CDR3 protein is CASSFSKVADKALNLPSTDTQYF. The DNA for the CDR3 is TGTGCCAGCAGTTTTAGTAAGGTGGCAGACAAGGCCCTGAATCTACCAAGCACAGATACGCAGTATTTT.

The CDR3 region has the DNA TGCGCCAGCAGCCAACAAGCGTCCACCGGGGAGCTGTTTTTT. Protein product: CASSQQASTGELFF. The V and J genes are TRBV4-3 and TRBJ2-2; D not resolved. Germline CDR1 is LGHNA and CDR2 is YSLEER. CDR3 length: 14 residues. V shed 2 bases and J shed 4 bases, with 8 bases lying between them.

This sequence joins TRBV18 and TRBJ2-2; maybe TRBD2 (5 bases). Germline V gene data show CDR1 as KGHSH and CDR2 as LQKENI. Between the trimmed V and J ends, which lost 3 bases and 6 bases, there was a span of 11 bases. This CDR3 comprises 14 residues. The CDR3 nucleotides are TGTGCCAGCTCACCTTCGGGATCGTCCGGGGAGCTGTTTTTT. It encodes CASSPSGSSGELFF.

The V and J genes are TRBV5-1 and TRBJ1-2, with 10 bases matching TRBD1. Germline V lookup: CDR1 SGHRS, CDR2 YFSETQ. The trim removed 4 bases at V and 4 bases at J, leaving 7 bases unmatched. CDR3 length: 15 amino acids. CDR3 in DNA: TGCGCCAGCAGCCCAGGGACAGGGGTTGGCTATGGCTACACCTTC. Translated, it gives CASSPGTGVGYGYTF.

The chain uses TRBV29-1 and TRBJ1-2, with 10 bases that match TRBD1. This CDR3 comprises 12 residues. With V trimmed by 7 bases and J by 3 bases, 2 bases remained unmatched. Germline V lookup: CDR1 SQVTM, CDR2 ANQGSEA. CDR3 in DNA: TGCAGCGGAGGACAGGGGGACTATGGCTACACCTTC. This translates into CSGGQGDYGYTF.

V gene TRBV6-5 combines with J gene TRBJ2-3, with 9 bases aligning to TRBD2. V dropped 6 bases and J dropped 0; count of bases not matched to a gene: 4. CDR3 length: 15 amino acids. CDR1 MNHEY and CDR2 SVGAGI come from the germline V gene. CDR3 coding DNA: TGTGCCAGCAGCTCTCTAGCGGGGAGCACAGATACGCAGTATTTT. Amino acids: CASSSLAGSTDTQYF.

In DNA, the CDR3 is TGTGCCAGCTCCCAACTCGGGTTTTCGACAGCGAACACTGAAGCTTTCTTT. As protein: CASSQLGFSTANTEAFF. V is TRBV18 and J is TRBJ1-1; TRBD1 is a possible D gene (5 bases). This CDR3 comprises 17 residues. Germline V gene sequence: CDR1 KGHSH, CDR2 LQKENI. V was pared by 6 bases and J by 1 base, with 21 bases between.

The chain links TRBV18 to TRBJ2-1, with 8 bases aligning to TRBD1. This CDR3 has 18 amino acids. Trimming cost V 1 base and J 3 bases; bases outside gene matches: 11. Germline V lookup: CDR1 KGHSH, CDR2 LQKENI. The CDR3 sequence is CASSPLFLGDRFYNEQFF. For the CDR3, the DNA is TGTGCCAGCTCACCACTGTTCCTTGGGGACAGGTTCTACAATGAGCAGTTCTTC. The full variable domain, rest sourced from reference TRBV18 and TRBJ2-1, is NAGVMQNPRHLVRRRGQEARLRCSPMKGHSHVYWYRQLPEEGLKFMVYLQKENIIDESGMPKERFSAEFPKEGPSILRIQQVVRGDSAAYFCASSPLFLGDRFYNEQFFGPGTRLTVL.

This chain links TRBV7-3 with TRBJ2-5, with D maybe TRBD2 (5 bases). Trimming left V 2 bases short and J 10 bases short, with 17 bases between. The germline V gene has CDR1 SGHTA and CDR2 FQGTGA. There are 14 residues in the CDR3. The CDR3 is CASSLGPPPADQYF. The CDR3, as DNA: TGTGCCAGCAGCTTAGGTCCCCCCCCAGCGGACCAGTACTTC. The entire variable domain, with the rest obtained from reference TRBV7-3 and TRBJ2-5, is as follows: GAGVSQTPSNKVTEKGKYVELRCDPISGHTALYWYRQSLGQGPEFLIYFQGTGAADDSGLPNDRFFAVRPEGSVSTLKIQRTERGDSAVYLCASSLGPPPADQYFGPGTRLLVL.

The chain employs TRBV11-3 and TRBJ2-7; TRBD1 matches at 9 bases. The trim removed 0 bases at V and 2 bases at J, leaving 2 bases unmatched. From germline, CDR1 is SGHNT and CDR2 YENEEA. This CDR3 comprises 15 residues. The CDR3, as DNA: TGTGCCAGCAGCTTAGATGGGACAGGGACCTACGAGCAGTACTTC. Its protein product is CASSLDGTGTYEQYF.

The chain employs TRBV19 and TRBJ1-2; D is perhaps TRBD1 (5 bases). Germline assignment: CDR1 LNHDA and CDR2 SQIVND (reference sequence). V was shortened by 3 bases and J by 7 bases, with 12 bases between the two germline ends. This CDR3 has 13 amino acids. The CDR3: CASSMRQGGGYTF. CDR3 nucleotides: TGTGCCAGTAGTATGCGTCAGGGCGGTGGCTACACCTTC.

This clone has just a few counts. The V and J genes are TRBV6-4 and TRBJ1-5; D is unresolved. Per the germline V gene, CDR1 is MRHNA and CDR2 is SNTAGT. V was shortened by 0 bases and J by 5 bases, with 5 bases between the two germline ends. This CDR3 comprises 13 residues. CDR3 sequence (DNA): TGTGCCAGCAGTGACTCAGCGGATCAGCCCCAGCATTTT. Translated: CASSDSADQPQHF.